Presented here are 18 T cell receptor beta chains from one specimen sequenced in a study of cytomegalovirus exposure and HLA in healthy donors. With 60 Vbeta and 13 Jbeta primers, the PCR was carried out. Clones were sequenced by immunoSEQ multiplex PCR, and TCRdb holds only the in-frame ones, with some missing. The sample holds 150,000 to 250,000 clones. The specimen was PBMCs. These receptors came from a boy between 10 and 17 years old in good health and CMV-seronegative.

The chain employs TRBV6-1 and TRBJ2-5; TRBD1 aligns across 8 bases. The germline CDR1 and CDR2 sequences are MNHNS and SASEGT. This CDR3 has 15 amino acids. J lost 5 bases, V lost 3 bases, and 8 bases had no gene match. The CDR3 region is CASSEGRGQEETQYF. CDR3 in DNA: TGTGCCAGCAGTGAGGGCAGGGGGCAAGAGGAGACCCAGTACTTC.

J is TRBJ2-7 and V is TRBV5-4; TRBD2 might be the D (7 bases). The CDR3 extends over 13 amino acids. From germline, CDR1 is SGHNT and CDR2 YYREEE (reference sequence). V was cut by 4 bases and J by 5 bases, with 13 bases left in between. In DNA, the CDR3 is TGTGCCAGCAGCGGGCTAGGGGGGGACGAGCAGTACTTC. Its protein is CASSGLGGDEQYF.

The rearrangement joins TRBV30 to TRBJ2-7, with a weak D call TRBD1 (6 bases). The V end lost 3 bases, the J end lost 4 bases, and 22 bases lay between the germline ends. The germline CDR1 and CDR2 sequences are GTSNPN and SVGIG (reference sequence). The CDR3 covers 16 residues. In DNA, the CDR3 is TGTGCCTGGAGAAATAGGGGGACCGTTGCACCTTACGAGCAGTACTTC. This codes for CAWRNRGTVAPYEQYF.

The V call is TRBV5-5, the J call TRBJ1-1, with a possible D match to TRBD1 (6 bases). The CDR3 has 15 amino acids. Trimming left V 3 bases short and J 5 bases short, with 17 bases between. CDR1 and CDR2 from the germline V gene are SGHKS and YYEKEE (reference sequence). CDR3 loop: CASSSSAGRGTEAFF. DNA for the CDR3: TGTGCCAGCAGCTCATCTGCAGGGAGGGGGACTGAAGCTTTCTTT.

In the case of this clone: A junction boundary mismatches the germline segment, possibly from a read error. This chain uses TRBV4-1 with TRBJ2-7, with D tentatively TRBD2 (5 bases). CDR1 and CDR2 (germline): MGHRA, YSYEKL. The CDR3 has 16 amino acids. The CDR3, as DNA: TGCGCCAGCAGCCAAGATATACGGGGTATCTTTTACGGGCAGTACTTC. Its translation is CASSQDIRGIFYGQYF.

V is TRBV5-8 and J is TRBJ2-5, with D possibly matching TRBD1 (6 bases). Per the germline V gene, CDR1 is SGHTS and CDR2 is YDEGEE. V was pared by 5 bases and J by 3 bases, with 14 bases between. The CDR3 is made up of 14 amino acids. CDR3 DNA sequence: TGTGCCAGCAGGTACCGGGCAGGGGAAGAGACCCAGTACTTC. Translating gives CASRYRAGEETQYF.

V is TRBV6-5 and J is TRBJ1-2; D unclear. CDR1 is MNHEY and CDR2 is SVGAGI in the germline V gene. This CDR3 has 12 residues. V was trimmed by 7 bases and J by 3 bases, leaving 9 bases between them. The CDR3 reads CASMAGDYGYTF. CDR3 in DNA: TGTGCCAGCATGGCGGGAGACTATGGCTACACCTTC.

About this clone: Other DNA sequences in this specimen translate into the identical CDR3. The chain uses TRBV2 and TRBJ2-7; maybe TRBD2 (5 bases). V lost 1 base, J lost 4 bases, and 11 bases lay in between. Germline loops: CDR1 SNHLY, CDR2 FYNNEI. This CDR3 is 14 amino acids long. This CDR3 is CASSEEAANYEQYF. The CDR3 bases are TGTGCCAGCAGTGAAGAAGCGGCTAATTACGAGCAGTACTTC.

V and J are TRBV9 and TRBJ1-1; D unclear. Deletions cut 0 bases from V and 4 bases from J, with 10 bases between. The CDR3 runs 14 residues. CDR1 SGDLS and CDR2 YYNGEE come from the germline V gene. In nucleotides, the CDR3 is TGTGCCAGCAGCGTAGATCTGGGAGCCACTGAAGCTTTCTTT. Translated, it gives CASSVDLGATEAFF.

CDR3 in DNA: TGCGCCAGCAGTGACTTCCTCCAGGGAGATACGCAGTATTTT. Amino acid sequence: CASSDFLQGDTQYF. The chain couples TRBV10-1 to TRBJ2-3; a possible D gene is TRBD1 (5 bases). The CDR3 is 14 residues long. Germline CDR1 is WNHNN and CDR2 is SYGVQD (reference sequence). V was cut by 3 bases and J by 5 bases, with 12 bases left in between.

The CDR3 bases are TGTGCCAGCAGTGCCTCTGGGACAGGGGGCTTGTACGAGCAGTACTTC. Its translation is CASSASGTGGLYEQYF. The chain employs TRBV6-1 and TRBJ2-7; the match to TRBD1 covers 12 bases. This CDR3 region has 16 residues. Germline CDR1 and CDR2: MNHNS and SASEGT. Germline trimming cut 4 bases from V and 4 bases from J; bases unmatched to any gene: 8.

The gene calls are TRBV7-9 and TRBJ1-4; D is undetermined. This CDR3 comprises 14 residues. Per the germline V gene, CDR1 is SEHNR and CDR2 is FQNEAQ (reference sequence). The ends were cut back, 0 bases at V and 8 bases at J, with 10 bases in the middle. The CDR3 DNA sequence: TGTGCCAGCAGCTTAGCGGGAGGGTCAGAAAAACTGTTTTTT. It codes for CASSLAGGSEKLFF.

The rearrangement links TRBV6-5 to TRBJ2-7, with D maybe TRBD2 (5 bases). The V end was cut by 5 bases, the J end by 4 bases, with 12 bases between. The germline V gene has CDR1 MNHEY and CDR2 SVGAGI. This CDR3 contains 13 residues. Here the CDR3 DNA reads TGTGCCAGCAGTCGAGGGCGTCGGTACGAGCAGTACTTC. Its protein is CASSRGRRYEQYF.

This chain links TRBV5-4 with TRBJ1-2, with D possibly matching TRBD1 (5 bases). The germline V gene has CDR1 SGHNT and CDR2 YYREEE (reference sequence). Trimming removed 4 bases at V and 6 bases at J, with 13 bases between. This CDR3 has 13 amino acids. The CDR3 loop reads CASSLDNADGYTF. Here the CDR3 DNA reads TGTGCCAGCAGCCTGGACAACGCCGATGGCTACACCTTC.

The chain joins TRBV2 to TRBJ2-3, with 16 bases matching TRBD2. The V segment lost 3 bases and the J segment 11 bases; nucleotides outside the gene matches: 5. The germline gives CDR1 SNHLY, CDR2 FYNNEI. The CDR3 totals 15 residues. The CDR3 sequence is CASSEGTSGGARQYF. The DNA of the CDR3 is TGTGCCAGCAGTGAGGGGACTAGCGGGGGGGCTAGGCAGTATTTT.

V is TRBV9 and J is TRBJ2-7, with D perhaps TRBD1 (6 bases). Trimming removed 3 bases from V and 2 bases from J, with 15 bases in between. CDR1 and CDR2 from the germline V gene are SGDLS and YYNGEE. The CDR3 spans 15 residues. In DNA form, the CDR3 reads TGTGCCAGCAGCGACGACAGGAGGAACCCCTACGAGCAGTACTTC. Translation gives CASSDDRRNPYEQYF.

J is TRBJ2-3 and V is TRBV7-2; 12 bases align to TRBD2. With V trimmed by 6 bases and J by 2 bases, 9 bases remained unmatched. Germline CDR1 SGHTA, CDR2 FQGNSA. The CDR3 runs to 17 residues. The CDR3 reads CASRLAGGPTNTDTQYF. CDR3 in DNA: TGTGCCAGCAGACTAGCGGGGGGCCCTACCAACACAGATACGCAGTATTTT.

The genes are TRBV6-5 and TRBJ1-2, with D tentatively TRBD1 (6 bases). CDR1 and CDR2 (germline): MNHEY, SVGAGI. Trimming took 6 bases from V and 4 from J, leaving 18 bases between them. The CDR3 is 15 residues long. The CDR3 loop is CASRNSPGVGYGYTF. In DNA form, the CDR3 reads TGTGCCAGCAGGAACTCACCAGGGGTGGGCTATGGCTACACCTTC.